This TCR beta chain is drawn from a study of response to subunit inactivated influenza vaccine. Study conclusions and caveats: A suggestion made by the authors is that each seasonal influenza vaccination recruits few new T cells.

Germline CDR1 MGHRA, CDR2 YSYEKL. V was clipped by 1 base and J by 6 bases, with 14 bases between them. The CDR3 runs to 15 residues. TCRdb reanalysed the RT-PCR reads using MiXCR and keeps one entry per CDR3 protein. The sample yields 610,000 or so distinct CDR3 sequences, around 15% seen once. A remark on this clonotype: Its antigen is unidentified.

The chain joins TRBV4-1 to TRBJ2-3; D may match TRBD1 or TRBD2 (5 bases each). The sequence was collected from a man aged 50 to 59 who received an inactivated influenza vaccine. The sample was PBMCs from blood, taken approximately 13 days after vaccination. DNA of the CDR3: TGCGCCAGCAGCCAAGTGGGGACCGCACCGGATACGCAGTATTTT. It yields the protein CASSQVGTAPDTQYF.